The present T cell receptor (beta chain) was sequenced within a study of response to subunit inactivated influenza vaccine. Study-level results: The study's authors posited that every seasonal influenza vaccination enlists few new T cells.

To note about this clonotype: The antigen remains unidentified.

Via MiXCR, TCRdb re-called the RT-PCR reads, giving one row per CDR3 protein. This table has about 500,000 distinct CDR3 sequences, 10% to 15% appearing once. V dropped 9 bases and J dropped 1 base, with 12 bases sitting between them. The CDR3 contains 13 residues. Germline CDR1 reads SGHRS; CDR2 reads YFSETQ. This clonotype originated in a man in his forties or fifties who received an inactivated influenza vaccine. Source: PBMCs from blood, taken roughly 47 days after vaccination. This chain uses TRBV5-1 with TRBJ2-3; maybe TRBD2 (5 bases). CDR3 protein: CATLLEGTDTQYF. The CDR3 bases are TGCGCCACCCTACTAGAGGGCACAGATACGCAGTATTTT.